Sequencing of this T cell receptor beta chain was carried out in a study of blood T cell repertoires in COVID-19. This CDR3 is 16 amino acids long. CDR1 is SGHNT, CDR2 YENEEA, per germline. The ends lost 5 bases at V and 5 bases at J; junction bases unmatched: 10. This study enrolled people aged about 18 to 90 from around 26 US geographic areas. Sequenced by immunoSEQ multiplex PCR; TCRdb stores in-frame clones only, minus some. The sample holds approximately 220,000 clones, 86% seen once. The material sequenced was PBMCs or T cells enriched from blood (not recorded which). The TCR originated in a woman aged 25 to 45 who had been exposed to COVID-19. This chain links TRBV11-3 with TRBJ2-1; TRBD2 agrees at 9 bases. The CDR3 bases are TGTGCCAGCAGCGGGGGACGGCGGGAGGGAGACAATGAGCAGTTCTTC. Its translation is CASSGGRREGDNEQFF.